This entry concerns a single T cell receptor (beta chain). What it binds is not known. Each donor's status was that of a healthy bone marrow donor. In nominal health when sampled, donors likely had unrecorded immune exposures nonetheless. The data belong to a study of cytomegalovirus exposure and HLA in healthy donors. Study at large: Out of 398 genotyped donors, about 80% belonged to the Caucasian-associated ancestry cluster. Study conclusions and caveats: Sequencing probably produced one cluster of sequence variants that were highly shared.

This CDR3 contains 16 residues. The germline gives CDR1 LNHDA, CDR2 SQIVND (reference sequence). The trim removed 5 bases at V and 2 bases at J, leaving 6 bases unmatched. Researchers ran the PCR with 60 Vbeta and 13 Jbeta primers. Clones were sequenced by immunoSEQ multiplex PCR, and TCRdb holds only the in-frame ones, with some missing. This table holds around 100,000 clones. The sequence derives from a man aged 35 to 55 in good health and CMV-seropositive. The chain links TRBV19 to TRBJ2-1, with 10 bases matching TRBD2. Material for sequencing was PBMCs. Here the CDR3 reads CASSPSLAGAYNEQFF. In DNA, the CDR3 is TGTGCCAGTAGTCCCTCCCTAGCGGGAGCCTACAATGAGCAGTTCTTC.